These 20 T cell receptor beta chains were all obtained from the same sample, sequenced in a study of cytomegalovirus exposure and HLA in healthy donors. PCR amplification relied on 60 Vbeta primers (plus 13 Jbeta primers). Assay: immunoSEQ multiplex PCR; the TCRdb copy retains only in-frame clones and omits some. The sample holds approximately 72,000 clones, 82% seen once. The source material was PBMCs. The source of these receptors is a man between 18 and 35 years old in good health and CMV-seronegative.

This rearrangement joins TRBV29-1 to TRBJ2-2; 12 bases agree with TRBD2. J was trimmed by 6 bases and V by 6 bases; bases with no gene match: 5. The germline CDR1 and CDR2 sequences are SQVTM and ANQGSEA. The CDR3 contains 14 residues. CDR3 in amino acids: CSVYLAGGAGELFF. Written as DNA, the CDR3 is TGCAGCGTATACCTAGCGGGAGGGGCCGGGGAGCTGTTTTTT.

The chain uses TRBV9 and TRBJ2-7; possibly TRBD1 for D (5 bases). Between the trimmed V and J ends, which lost 4 bases and 2 bases, there was a span of 13 bases. Germline V gene lookup returns CDR1 SGDLS and CDR2 YYNGEE. The CDR3 is 14 amino acids. CDR3 in DNA: TGTGCCAGCAGCCCCTGGGGCGGTACCTACGAGCAGTACTTC. Translation gives CASSPWGGTYEQYF.

A note on this clone: The sample contains more than one DNA sequence encoding this CDR3. The chain joins TRBV5-1 to TRBJ2-3; 7 nucleotides line up with TRBD2. With V trimmed by 1 base and J by 4 bases, 3 bases remained unmatched. Germline V gives CDR1 SGHRS, CDR2 YFSETQ. The CDR3 extends over 14 amino acids. The CDR3: CASSLRAGADTQYF. The CDR3 DNA reads as TGCGCCAGCAGCTTGAGGGCGGGGGCAGATACGCAGTATTTT.

In DNA, the CDR3 is TGTGCCAGCAGTGTCGGCGGGACCTACGAGCAGTACTTC. Its translation is CASSVGGTYEQYF. The chain links TRBV6-1 to TRBJ2-7; D is perhaps TRBD2 (6 bases). The CDR3 extends over 13 amino acids. Germline values: CDR1 MNHNS, CDR2 SASEGT. V was clipped by 4 bases and J by 2 bases, with 9 bases between them.

V is TRBV6-1 and J is TRBJ1-4; 7 bases map to TRBD1. From germline, CDR1 is MNHNS and CDR2 SASEGT. V shed 10 bases, J shed 6 bases, and the junction held 14 bases outside the gene matches. This CDR3 comprises 15 residues. The CDR3 is CATYHYRGGDEKLFF. In DNA form, the CDR3 reads TGTGCCACCTATCATTACAGGGGAGGTGATGAAAAACTGTTTTTT.

The rearrangement uses TRBV6-1 and TRBJ2-5; D unresolved. The V gene's germline CDR1 is MNHNS and CDR2 SASEGT. V lost 2 bases and J 2 bases, leaving 6 bases between the germline ends. The CDR3 runs 13 residues. CDR3: CASSETNQETQYF. The CDR3 bases are TGTGCCAGCAGTGAAACAAATCAAGAGACCCAGTACTTC.

J is TRBJ2-1 and V is TRBV5-8, with 8 bases lining up with TRBD2. The CDR3 has 15 amino acids. The V gene's germline CDR1 is SGHTS and CDR2 YDEGEE. V was clipped by 1 base and J by 5 bases; unmatched bases: 5. The CDR3 nucleotides are TGTGCCAGCAGCTTGTTGCAGCGGGAGAACAATGAGCAGTTCTTC. Translating it yields CASSLLQRENNEQFF. The whole variable domain, filled in from reference TRBV5-8 and TRBJ2-1, reads EAGVTQSPTHLIKTRGQQATLRCSPISGHTSVYWYQQALGLGLQFLLWYDEGEERNRGNFPPRFSGRQFPNYSSELNVNALELEDSALYLCASSLLQRENNEQFFGPGTRLTVL.

The V and J genes are TRBV6-1 and TRBJ2-2, with TRBD2 identical over 10 bases. CDR3 length: 14 amino acids. Germline trimming cut 6 bases from V and 9 bases from J; bases unmatched to any gene: 7. Germline CDR1 MNHNS, CDR2 SASEGT. Here the CDR3 reads CASSVLAGVWELFF. For the CDR3, the DNA is TGTGCCAGCAGCGTTCTAGCGGGAGTGTGGGAGCTGTTTTTT.

V usage is TRBV6-6 and J usage is TRBJ2-1; TRBD2 is a possible D gene (5 bases). Trimming stripped 0 bases from V and 1 base from J, with 10 bases between. Germline V gene sequence: CDR1 MNHNY, CDR2 SVGAGI (reference sequence). The CDR3 is 16 residues long. The CDR3 loop reads CASSYSYRGSYNEQFF. For the CDR3, the DNA is TGTGCCAGCAGTTACTCGTACAGAGGGTCCTACAATGAGCAGTTCTTC.

The chain has TRBV29-1 and TRBJ2-1; 9 bases are shared with TRBD2. The V segment lost 5 bases and the J segment 14 bases; nucleotides outside the gene matches: 7. The CDR3 has 11 residues. Germline V gene lookup returns CDR1 SQVTM and CDR2 ANQGSEA. In nucleotides, the CDR3 is TGCAGCGTTAGTAGCGGGAGAGTTGAGTTCTTC. It codes for CSVSSGRVEFF.

This clone appeared a single time. Relative to the germline gene, one junction end is altered; a read error may explain this. This sequence joins TRBV7-6 and TRBJ2-7; 9 nucleotides align to TRBD1. Germline values: CDR1 SGHVS, CDR2 FNYEAQ. The CDR3 runs 18 residues. In DNA, the CDR3 is TGTGCCAGCAGCTTGGGCCACAGGGGGCATAGGTCGGCCTATGAGCAGTACTTC. Translating gives CASSLGHRGHRSAYEQYF. The whole variable domain, filled in from reference TRBV7-6 and TRBJ2-7, reads GAGVSQSPRYKVTKRGQDVALRCDPISGHVSLYWYRQALGQGPEFLTYFNYEAQQDKSGLPNDRFSAERPEGSISTLTIQRTEQRDSAMYRCASSLGHRGHRSAYEQYFGPGTRLTVT.

The chain uses TRBV4-3 and TRBJ2-7; TRBD2 matches 7 bases. The CDR3 covers 15 residues. Germline V gene lookup returns CDR1 LGHNA and CDR2 YSLEER. Trimming at V came to 3 bases and at J to 5 bases, leaving 10 bases not matched to a gene. The CDR3 DNA follows: TGCGCCAGCAGCCAGGGCGTGGCGGGAGTAGACGAGCAGTACTTC. Its translation is CASSQGVAGVDEQYF.

The chain links TRBV28 to TRBJ2-5, with D perhaps matching TRBD1 (5 bases). The germline V gene has CDR1 MDHEN and CDR2 SYDVKM. V dropped 7 bases and J dropped 4 bases, with 16 bases sitting between them. CDR3 length equals 14 residues. The CDR3 coding sequence is TGTGCCAGCACCGTGCTAAGGGGCCCAGAGACCCAGTACTTC. Translation: CASTVLRGPETQYF.

CDR3 loop: CTSSQDEGGYSYEQYF. The CDR3 nucleotides read TGCACCAGCAGCCAAGATGAAGGCGGGTACTCCTACGAGCAGTACTTC. The chain has TRBV1 and TRBJ2-7; TRBD2 is the table's D call, not checked against the DNA. TRBV1 is deemed a pseudogene. The CDR3 is 16 amino acids.

J is TRBJ2-2 and V is TRBV4-1, with D possibly matching TRBD2 (6 bases). The CDR3 is made up of 18 amino acids. Trimming cost V 0 bases and J 5 bases, with 19 bases left between them. Germline assignment: CDR1 MGHRA and CDR2 YSYEKL. DNA of the CDR3: TGCGCCAGCAGCCAAGAGGGGGGACTCCTTTTGGGTACCGGGGAGCTGTTTTTT. As protein: CASSQEGGLLLGTGELFF.

This clone was found a few times. The CDR3 nucleotides read TGTGCCAGCAGCCCAGGACTAGCGATAACAGATACGCAGTATTTT. Protein product: CASSPGLAITDTQYF. The gene calls are TRBV7-3 and TRBJ2-3; 9 bases match TRBD2. The J segment lost 3 bases and the V segment lost 5 bases, leaving 6 bases of the junction unmatched. CDR3 length: 15 residues. CDR1 and CDR2 from the germline V gene are SGHTA and FQGTGA.

The chain couples TRBV5-8 to TRBJ2-5, with D possibly being TRBD1 (5 bases). The CDR3 is made up of 14 amino acids. V lost 0 bases and J lost 4, with 10 bases in between. CDR1 and CDR2 from the germline V gene are SGHTS and YDEGEE. The CDR3 reads CASSLVAGIETQYF. CDR3 in DNA: TGTGCCAGCAGCTTGGTCGCAGGGATAGAGACCCAGTACTTC. Full variable domain (rest looked up from reference TRBV5-8 and TRBJ2-5): EAGVTQSPTHLIKTRGQQATLRCSPISGHTSVYWYQQALGLGLQFLLWYDEGEERNRGNFPPRFSGRQFPNYSSELNVNALELEDSALYLCASSLVAGIETQYFGPGTRLLVL.

This clone was picked up a small number of times. This chain joins TRBV2 and TRBJ2-2; D call uncertain. Trimming stripped 5 bases from V and 5 bases from J, with 9 bases between. CDR1 and CDR2 from the germline V gene are SNHLY and FYNNEI. This CDR3 has 13 residues. CDR3 amino acids: CASSSVPTGELFF. The CDR3 coding sequence is TGTGCCAGCAGTTCAGTCCCAACCGGGGAGCTGTTTTTT.

The chain links TRBV28 to TRBJ1-6; D not certain. V lost 11 bases, J lost 0 bases, and 8 bases lay in between. CDR1 and CDR2 from the germline V gene are MDHEN and SYDVKM. The CDR3 has 13 amino acids. The CDR3 nucleotides read TGTGCCGTTGGGAGCTCCTATAATTCACCCCTCCACTTT. It yields the protein CAVGSSYNSPLHF.

The chain uses TRBV10-3 and TRBJ1-5; 7 nucleotides match TRBD1. Germline CDR1 and CDR2: ENHRY and SYGVKD. This CDR3 is 13 amino acids long. J lost 3 bases, V lost 10 bases, and 6 bases had no gene match. The CDR3 nucleotides are TGTGCCACCCTGACAGGGCCCAATCAGCCCCAGCATTTT. Protein product: CATLTGPNQPQHF.